The present TCR beta chain was sequenced within a study of T cell changes during pregnancy in multiple sclerosis. TCRdb's copy holds only in-frame clones and misses some; the assay was immunoSEQ multiplex PCR. The repertoire holds more than 35,000 clones, with about 91% as singletons. Deletions cut 6 bases from V and 10 bases from J, with 12 bases between. Germline V CDR1 and CDR2: SNHLY, FYNNEI. The CDR3 is 11 residues long. This receptor was obtained from a female donor with multiple sclerosis, enrolled in a pregnancy study. The chain is built from TRBV2 and TRBJ1-1; D unclear. The specimen was CD8+ T cells from peripheral blood mononuclear cells, collected after pregnancy. CDR3 sequence: CASRANRVAFF. In DNA form, the CDR3 reads TGTGCCAGCAGGGCCAATCGGGTAGCTTTCTTT.